Below, 18 T cell receptor beta chains from the same sample are listed, as sequenced in a study of blood T cell repertoires in COVID-19. Method: immunoSEQ multiplex PCR; TCRdb's copy keeps in-frame clones and lacks some. Among almost 350,000 clones listed, approximately 89% were seen once. Input material: peripheral blood. The origin of the receptors is a woman aged 60-70 years with COVID-19, enrolled during active disease.

The V call is TRBV6-6, the J call TRBJ2-2, with D perhaps TRBD1 (6 bases). From germline, CDR1 is MNHNY and CDR2 SVGAGI (reference sequence). This CDR3 comprises 13 residues. V was cut by 4 bases and J by 7 bases, with 10 bases left in between. CDR3 sequence reads: CASSLQGGGELFF. The CDR3, as DNA: TGTGCCAGCAGTTTACAGGGCGGCGGGGAGCTGTTTTTT.

This chain joins TRBV5-1 and TRBJ1-3, with no clear D. Germline loops: CDR1 SGHRS, CDR2 YFSETQ. This CDR3 comprises 13 residues. With 5 bases removed from V and 0 bases from J, the gap between germline ends came to 6 bases. In nucleotides, the CDR3 is TGCGCCAGCAGAACAAGCTCTGGAAACACCATATATTTT. Protein: CASRTSSGNTIYF.

This chain connects TRBV27 to TRBJ2-5; D is uncertain. The CDR3 spans 15 residues. Deletions cut 5 bases from V and 1 base from J, with 14 bases between. Germline V gene sequence: CDR1 MNHEY, CDR2 SMNVEV (reference sequence). As DNA, the CDR3 is TGTGCCAGCAGTCTCAAACTACCGTCCCAAGAGACCCAGTACTTC. Its protein is CASSLKLPSQETQYF.

This chain links TRBV6-1 with TRBJ1-1; D gene ambiguous. V was pared by 2 bases and J by 4 bases, with 11 bases between. The CDR3 is 14 residues long. CDR1 is MNHNS, CDR2 SASEGT, per germline. CDR3 sequence reads: CASSELRVSTEAFF. In DNA, the CDR3 is TGTGCCAGCAGTGAATTGCGGGTGAGCACTGAAGCTTTCTTT.

The chain uses TRBV28 and TRBJ2-5, with unresolved D. Germline V gene sequence: CDR1 MDHEN, CDR2 SYDVKM. Trimming shortened V by 1 base and J by 5 bases, and 5 bases separated the two germline ends. This CDR3 comprises 12 residues. The CDR3 protein is CASSLYRETQYF. DNA of the CDR3: TGTGCCAGCAGTTTATACCGGGAGACCCAGTACTTC.

This clone was recorded once. The chain recombines TRBV6-1 with TRBJ1-1; 7 bases fit TRBD1. Germline CDR1 MNHNS, CDR2 SASEGT. CDR3 length: 15 amino acids. The V gene end was trimmed by 2 bases and the J gene end by 0 bases; junction bases not matched to a gene: 3. CDR3 in amino acids: CASSEKTGMNTEAFF. The DNA for the CDR3 is TGTGCCAGCAGTGAAAAGACAGGGATGAACACTGAAGCTTTCTTT.

This clone was observed a few times. The J gene is TRBJ1-4, the V gene TRBV9; tentatively, D is TRBD1 (6 bases). The V end was cut by 4 bases, the J end by 8 bases, with 12 bases between. The CDR3 has 13 residues. Germline CDR1 reads SGDLS; CDR2 reads YYNGEE. CDR3 in amino acids: CASSPEQGEKLFF. The CDR3 nucleotides read TGTGCCAGCAGCCCTGAACAGGGCGAAAAACTGTTTTTT.

The J gene is TRBJ2-6, the V gene TRBV15, with a weak D call TRBD1 (6 bases). The V gene lost 1 base and the J gene lost 2 bases, with 15 bases spanning the gap. The germline V gene encodes CDR1 LNHNV and CDR2 YYDKDF (reference sequence). The CDR3 runs 18 residues. CDR3 nucleotides: TGTGCCACCAGCAGAGTTGCAGGGGTCTCGCCTGGGGCCAACGTCCTGACTTTC. It is translated as CATSRVAGVSPGANVLTF.

The V call is TRBV19, the J call TRBJ1-2; TRBD1 agrees at 7 bases. Germline CDR1 and CDR2: LNHDA and SQIVND (reference sequence). The CDR3 runs 15 residues. Trimming at V came to 6 bases and at J to 0 bases, leaving 7 bases not matched to a gene. CDR3: CASRGQSRTNYGYTF. CDR3 in DNA: TGTGCCAGTAGGGGACAGTCCCGTACTAACTATGGCTACACCTTC.

The V call is TRBV18, the J call TRBJ1-4; D is uncertain. V shed 6 bases and J shed 8 bases, with 10 bases lying between them. CDR1 and CDR2 (germline): KGHSH, LQKENI. This CDR3 region has 12 residues. CDR3 sequence reads: CASSAIGEKLFF. CDR3 nucleotide sequence: TGTGCCAGCTCCGCTATCGGGGAAAAACTGTTTTTT.

The rearrangement links TRBV3-1 (or the pseudogene TRBV3-2) to TRBJ1-2; 8 bases are a match to TRBD1. CDR3 length: 23 amino acids. Germline V gene data show CDR1 as LGHDT and CDR2 as YNNKEL (reference sequence). The V segment lost 1 base and the J segment 6 bases; nucleotides outside the gene matches: 31. CDR3 residues: CASSQAKGYGIPKRPGGLNGYTF. The CDR3 bases are TGTGCCAGCAGCCAAGCGAAAGGTTATGGAATACCGAAGAGACCAGGGGGCTTGAATGGCTACACCTTC.

The rearrangement joins TRBV4-2 to TRBJ2-3, with 9 bases identical to TRBD2. The CDR3 is made up of 16 amino acids. Germline lookup yields CDR1 LGHNA and CDR2 YNFKEQ. J lost 3 bases, V lost 0 bases, and 4 bases had no gene match. CDR3 amino acids: CASSQDRGGDTDTQYF. In DNA, the CDR3 is TGTGCCAGCAGCCAAGATCGCGGGGGGGATACAGATACGCAGTATTTT.

This rearrangement joins TRBV7-2 to TRBJ1-5, with TRBD1 identical over 9 bases. With V trimmed by 4 bases and J by 7 bases, 8 bases remained unmatched. The CDR3 length is 15 residues. The V gene's germline CDR1 is SGHTA and CDR2 FQGNSA. This CDR3 is CASSSKGQGGQPQHF. As DNA, the CDR3 is TGTGCCAGCAGCTCCAAGGGACAGGGAGGGCAGCCCCAGCATTTT.

The chain combines TRBV18 with TRBJ1-2; D uncertain. Germline CDR1 is KGHSH and CDR2 is LQKENI. V gave up 3 bases and J gave up 8 bases, with 10 bases separating them. The CDR3 covers 12 residues. CDR3 region: CASSPFEGGYTF. The CDR3, as DNA: TGTGCCAGCTCACCTTTTGAGGGAGGCTACACCTTC.

This chain connects TRBV6-5 to TRBJ2-7; 8 bases agree with TRBD1. The CDR3 has 14 amino acids. V was clipped by 7 bases and J by 7 bases; unmatched bases: 12. The V gene's germline CDR1 is MNHEY and CDR2 SVGAGI. The CDR3 region is CASTKDRVLGEQYF. CDR3 in DNA: TGTGCCAGCACCAAGGACAGGGTCCTAGGAGAGCAGTACTTC.

This chain links TRBV7-9 with TRBJ1-1, with D uncertain. The germline V gene encodes CDR1 SEHNR and CDR2 FQNEAQ (reference sequence). V lost 5 bases and J 3 bases, leaving 13 bases between the germline ends. This CDR3 spans 14 amino acids. In DNA, the CDR3 is TGTGCCAGCAGCCCTCGGACCGGGGACACTGAAGCTTTCTTT. Its protein is CASSPRTGDTEAFF.

The chain uses TRBV7-9 and TRBJ1-2, with D perhaps matching TRBD1 (6 bases). This CDR3 is built from 17 residues. Trimming cost V 1 base and J 2 bases, with 17 bases left between them. Germline V gene lookup returns CDR1 SEHNR and CDR2 FQNEAQ (reference sequence). The CDR3 protein is CASSLVGDKGINYGYTF. CDR3 in DNA: TGTGCCAGCAGCTTAGTTGGGGACAAGGGGATAAACTATGGCTACACCTTC.

The chain links TRBV4-1 to TRBJ2-1, with a possible D match to TRBD2 (6 bases). This CDR3 contains 16 residues. CDR1 and CDR2 (germline): MGHRA, YSYEKL. V was cut by 4 bases and J by 1 base, with 14 bases left in between. CDR3 nucleotide sequence: TGCGCCAGCAGCCTCCCCGGGACTTCTTCCTACAATGAGCAGTTCTTC. As protein: CASSLPGTSSYNEQFF.